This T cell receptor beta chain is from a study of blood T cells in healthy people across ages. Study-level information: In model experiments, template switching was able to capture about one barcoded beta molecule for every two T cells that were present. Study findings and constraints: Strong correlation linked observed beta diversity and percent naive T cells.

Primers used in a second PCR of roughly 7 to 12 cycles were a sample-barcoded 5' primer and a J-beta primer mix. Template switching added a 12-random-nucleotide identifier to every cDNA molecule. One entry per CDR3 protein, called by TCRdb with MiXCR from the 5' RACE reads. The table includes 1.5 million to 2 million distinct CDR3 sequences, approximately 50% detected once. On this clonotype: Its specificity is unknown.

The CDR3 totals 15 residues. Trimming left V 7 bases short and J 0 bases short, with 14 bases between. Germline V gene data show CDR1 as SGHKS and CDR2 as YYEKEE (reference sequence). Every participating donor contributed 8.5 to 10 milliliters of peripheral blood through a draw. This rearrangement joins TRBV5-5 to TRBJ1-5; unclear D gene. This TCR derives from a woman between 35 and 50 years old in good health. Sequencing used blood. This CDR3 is CASRYEAYSNQPQHF. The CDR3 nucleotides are TGTGCCAGCCGTTATGAGGCGTATAGCAATCAGCCCCAGCATTTT.